This is a list of T cell receptor beta chains from one sample in a study of T cells after yellow fever vaccination. TCRdb processed the 5' RACE reads anew with MiXCR; each CDR3 protein has one entry. The profile shows around 330,000 distinct CDR3 sequences, roughly 3.5% of them singletons. Here the sequenced sample was PBMCs, taken on the day of the yellow fever booster vaccination. The receptors were sampled from a man between 18 and 29 years old who received the YFV17D yellow fever vaccine. Each CDR3 is given with its conserved first and last residue. A D gene is named only where the DNA matches it firmly. Clone size is stated in some rows and not others, as once, few, many or a class when expanded.

TRBJ2-3 . TRBV4-1 TRBD2 CASSQTGGTFDTQYF TGCGCCAGCAGCCAGACGGGGGGAACTTTCGATACGCAGTATTTT
TRBJ2-7 . TRBV7-8 TRBD1 CASSYNDRGEQYF TGTGCCAGCAGCTACAATGACAGGGGCGAGCAGTACTTC
TRBJ2-5 many TRBV29-1 TRBD1 CSVEDGTGWKTQYF TGCAGCGTTGAAGATGGGACAGGGTGGAAGACCCAGTACTTC
TRBJ2-5 many TRBV7-9 . CASSPRDSETQYF TGTGCCAGCAGCCCCCGGGACTCGGAGACCCAGTACTTC
TRBJ1-1 . TRBV7-9 . CASSLETLFRNTEAFF TGTGCCAGCAGCTTAGAGACCCTCTTTAGGAACACTGAAGCTTTCTTT
TRBJ2-3 many TRBV7-9 . CASSLLSLPDTQYF TGTGCCAGCAGCTTATTAAGCCTCCCAGATACGCAGTATTTT
TRBJ2-1 many TRBV28 . CASSLVGALMDEQFF TGTGCCAGCAGTTTAGTGGGGGCGCTGATGGATGAGCAGTTCTTC
TRBJ1-1 . TRBV10-3 . CATTGASNTEAFF TGTGCCACCACGGGAGCCTCGAACACTGAAGCTTTCTTT
TRBJ1-1 few TRBV12-3/TRBV12-4 TRBD1 CASSFAGQGWITEAFF TGTGCCAGCAGTTTTGCGGGACAGGGGTGGATCACTGAAGCTTTCTTT
TRBJ2-2 many TRBV7-7 . CASSAGGGYTGELFF TGTGCTAGCAGCGCTGGAGGGGGCTACACCGGGGAGCTGTTTTTT
TRBJ2-5 many TRBV5-1 . CASSLLQETQYF TGCGCCAGCAGCTTGTTACAGGAGACCCAGTACTTC
TRBJ2-7 few TRBV5-1 TRBD2 CASSLGLAGVGYEQYF TGCGCCAGCAGCTTGGGGCTAGCGGGGGTCGGCTACGAGCAGTACTTC
TRBJ1-1 many TRBV12-3/TRBV12-4 . CASSLVPPGTEAFF TGTGCCAGCAGTTTAGTTCCGCCGGGCACTGAAGCTTTCTTT
TRBJ2-7 many TRBV4-1 . CASSQDSRPYEQYF TGCGCCAGCAGCCAAGATTCCCGCCCATACGAGCAGTACTTC
TRBJ2-3 few TRBV5-1 . CASSLGRFWDTQYF TGCGCCAGCAGCTTGGGTCGGTTTTGGGATACGCAGTATTTT
TRBJ2-1 . TRBV6-5 . CASGYEQFF TGTGCCAGCGGATATGAGCAGTTCTTC